This paragraph covers one T cell receptor (beta chain) sequence. Clones were read by immunoSEQ multiplex PCR, and TCRdb kept only the in-frame ones, dropping some. The top ten hold under 2.5% of the sample, which has roughly 51,000 clones, approximately 85% seen once. CDR1 MDHEN and CDR2 SYDVKM come from the germline V gene. This CDR3 region has 13 residues. Unmatched junction bases numbered 3, after V lost 5 bases and J lost 7 bases. This entry belongs to a study of PD-L1 blockade in urothelial cancer. Time point given: peripheral blood 6 weeks after treatment start. This chain connects TRBV28 to TRBJ2-5, with 11 bases fitting TRBD1. This TCR was sampled from a man over 45 with urothelial cancer. The sample consisted of PBMCs, taken around atezolizumab (anti-PD-L1) treatment. CDR3 coding DNA: TGTGCCAGCAGTAGGACAGGGGGCATGACCCAGTACTTC. Translation: CASSRTGGMTQYF.